Each of the 12 T cell receptor beta chains below was sequenced from the same sample in a study of early T cells in non-severe SARS-CoV-2 infection. Each CDR3 protein is one row after TCRdb ran MiXCR on the 5' RACE reads. The repertoire consists of about 60,000 distinct CDR3 sequences, with around an eighth occurring once and the leading ten covering approximately 4.8%. The sequencing input was whole blood. Source of these receptors: an adult who was a healthcare worker with PCR-confirmed SARS-CoV-2 infection or an uninfected control (not recorded which).

This chain links TRBV7-2 with TRBJ2-5, with 14 bases identical to TRBD2. The CDR3 spans 16 residues. The germline gives CDR1 SGHTA, CDR2 FQGNSA. Trimming removed 4 bases from V and 6 bases from J; junction bases left unmatched: 7. The CDR3 here is CASSYGTSGSWKTQYF. The CDR3 coding sequence is TGTGCCAGCAGCTACGGGACTAGCGGGAGTTGGAAGACCCAGTACTTC.

This clonotype has a handful of counts. The V gene is TRBV7-2, the J gene TRBJ2-1; TRBD2 agrees at 8 bases. The J segment lost 3 bases and the V segment lost 5 bases, leaving 21 bases of the junction unmatched. This CDR3 comprises 20 residues. The V gene's germline CDR1 is SGHTA and CDR2 FQGNSA. The CDR3 sequence: CASSGSRSSGYDRDYNEQFF. CDR3 DNA sequence: TGTGCCAGCAGCGGTTCCCGTTCTAGCGGGTACGACAGAGACTACAATGAGCAGTTCTTC. The full variable domain, its missing parts supplied by reference TRBV7-2 and TRBJ2-1, is GAGVSQSPSNKVTEKGKDVELRCDPISGHTALYWYRQSLGQGLEFLIYFQGNSAPDKSGLPSDRFSAERTGGSVSTLTIQRTQQEDSAVYLCASSGSRSSGYDRDYNEQFFGPGTRLTVL.

This chain links TRBV29-1 with TRBJ2-1; TRBD2 agrees at 13 bases. In germline, CDR1 is SQVTM, CDR2 ANQGSEA. V lost 4 bases and J lost 4; bases outside the gene matches: 4. CDR3 length: 15 amino acids. The CDR3 loop is CSVGVGLAGYNEQFF. The CDR3 DNA is TGCAGCGTTGGGGTGGGACTAGCGGGGTACAATGAGCAGTTCTTC.

As concerns this clonotype: A much more abundant neighbour one base away suggests this may be a read error. The chain employs TRBV7-2 and TRBJ1-3; no clear D gene. The CDR3 is made up of 16 amino acids. V was shortened by 4 bases and J by 0 bases, with 13 bases between the two germline ends. Germline assignment: CDR1 SGHTA and CDR2 FQGNSA. CDR3: CASSYGDHRSGNTIYF. CDR3 nucleotides: TGTGCCAGCAGCTATGGGGATCATCGCTCTGGAAACACCATATATTTT.

There are many counts of this clonotype. The CDR3 DNA follows: TGCAGCGTTGAAGGACAGCCTTCCGCCTATGGCTACACCTTC. This codes for CSVEGQPSAYGYTF. The rearrangement joins TRBV29-1 to TRBJ1-2; tentative D call: TRBD1 (5 bases). The CDR3 is 14 amino acids. Germline-derived CDR1 and CDR2 are SQVTM and ANQGSEA. Between the trimmed V and J ends, which lost 1 base and 4 bases, there was a span of 13 bases.

There are many counts of this clonotype. This chain joins TRBV7-8 and TRBJ1-4; TRBD1 might be the D (6 bases). There are 17 residues in the CDR3. Trimming removed 5 bases at V and 2 bases at J, with 18 bases between. CDR1 and CDR2 from the germline V gene are SGHVS and FQNEAQ. For the CDR3, the DNA is TGTGCCAGCAGCCCCTTGGCAGGGGATGGGACTAATGAAAAACTGTTTTTT. This encodes CASSPLAGDGTNEKLFF.

Many counts were recorded for this clonotype. J is TRBJ2-7 and V is TRBV12-3 or TRBV12-4, with D maybe TRBD1 (6 bases). V was cut by 4 bases and J by 5 bases, with 15 bases left in between. The CDR3 spans 14 residues. As DNA, the CDR3 is TGTGCCAGCAGTTATACAGGGAACATTAACGAGCAGTACTTC. Its translation: CASSYTGNINEQYF.

This clonotype was found a few times. The chain combines TRBV5-1 with TRBJ2-5; D ambiguous. Trimming took off 0 bases at V and 4 bases at J, with 13 bases between the two ends. Germline V CDR1 and CDR2: SGHRS, YFSETQ. The CDR3 is 15 amino acids. This CDR3 reads CASSLGSGRRETQYF. CDR3 coding DNA: TGCGCCAGCAGCTTGGGGTCGGGTCGGAGAGAGACCCAGTACTTC.

The chain recombines TRBV24-1 with TRBJ2-2; possible D gene TRBD1, 6 bases. Germline CDR1 KGHDR, CDR2 SFDVKD. This CDR3 has 15 residues. The V end was cut by 3 bases, the J end by 4 bases, with 11 bases between. The CDR3 protein is CATSDRTAFTGELFF. CDR3 DNA: TGTGCCACCAGTGATAGGACAGCTTTCACCGGGGAGCTGTTTTTT.

This rearrangement joins TRBV12-3 or TRBV12-4 to TRBJ1-1; D gene uncertain. The CDR3 spans 14 residues. Trimming took 1 base from V and 5 from J, leaving 11 bases between them. The CDR3 loop reads CASSLVAPRTEAFF. CDR3 nucleotide sequence: TGTGCCAGCAGTTTAGTTGCCCCGCGAACTGAAGCTTTCTTT.

In its sample, this clonotype was seen many times. This chain joins TRBV29-1 and TRBJ2-3; 9 nucleotides agree with TRBD2. Losses at the gene ends were 1 base for V and 4 bases for J; bases not matched to a gene: 6. This CDR3 has 15 amino acids. Germline V gene sequence: CDR1 SQVTM, CDR2 ANQGSEA. CDR3 sequence (DNA): TGCAGCGTTGAAGTGCTAGCGGGAAGGGCAGATACGCAGTATTTT. This encodes CSVEVLAGRADTQYF.

The table lists this clonotype with many counts. V and J are TRBV6-6 and TRBJ1-4, with TRBD1 matching 8 bases. Germline loops: CDR1 MNHNY, CDR2 SVGAGI (reference sequence). The CDR3 is made up of 13 amino acids. Trimming removed 2 bases from V and 7 bases from J; junction bases left unmatched: 0. The CDR3 sequence is CASSYGTGEKLFF. CDR3 nucleotide sequence: TGTGCCAGCAGTTACGGGACAGGTGAAAAACTGTTTTTT.